The clone carrying this T cell receptor (beta chain) was detected only a few times. The antigen remains unidentified. The data were taken from a study of beta chain features in type 1 diabetes. Broader study findings: The study found fewer insertions and more deletions at VDJ junctions in type 1 diabetes patients. Cells carrying high TCR expression could end up over-represented when cDNA is sequenced.

The CDR3 runs 15 residues. V lost 0 bases to trimming and J lost 2 bases, with 9 bases between them. Germline values: CDR1 SGHDT, CDR2 YYEEEE. The study reverse transcribed the entire isolated RNA, so it sequenced expressed TCRB transcripts. Repertoires were generated with immunoSEQ multiplex PCR, while TCRdb's copy carries only in-frame clones and drops some. There are under 400,000 clones in the sample; around 12% occur only once, and under 0.02% lies in the top ten. This receptor was identified in a man between 18 and 35 years old in good health. Source material: naive CD4+ T cells from blood. V is TRBV5-6 and J is TRBJ1-5; D perhaps matches TRBD1 (6 bases). CDR3 sequence reads: CASSLAPGGNQPQHF. In nucleotides, the CDR3 is TGTGCCAGCAGCTTGGCGCCAGGGGGCAATCAGCCCCAGCATTTT.